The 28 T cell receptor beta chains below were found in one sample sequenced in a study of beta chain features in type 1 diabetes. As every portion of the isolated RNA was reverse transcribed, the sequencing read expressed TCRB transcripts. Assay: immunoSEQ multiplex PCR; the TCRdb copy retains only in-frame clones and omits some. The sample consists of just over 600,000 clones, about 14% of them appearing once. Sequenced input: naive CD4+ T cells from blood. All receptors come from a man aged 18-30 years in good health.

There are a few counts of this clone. The CDR3 DNA is TGTGCAAGTCGCCCCCGGCGAGAACGGGGCGGCTCCTACAATGAGCAGTTCTTC. It specifies CASRPRRERGGSYNEQFF. This chain links TRBV12-2 with TRBJ2-1. TRBV12-2 is classified as a pseudogene. The CDR3 spans 18 residues.

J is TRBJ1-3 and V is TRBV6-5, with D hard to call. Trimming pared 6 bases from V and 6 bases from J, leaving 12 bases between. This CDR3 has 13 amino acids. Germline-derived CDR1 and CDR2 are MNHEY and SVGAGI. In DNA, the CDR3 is TGTGCCAGCAGACGAACGAGGGAAAACACCATATATTTT. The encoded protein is CASRRTRENTIYF.

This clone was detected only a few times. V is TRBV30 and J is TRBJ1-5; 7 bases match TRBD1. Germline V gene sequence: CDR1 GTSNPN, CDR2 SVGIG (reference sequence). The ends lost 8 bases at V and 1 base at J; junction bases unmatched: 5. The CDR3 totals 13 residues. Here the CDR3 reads CATGTASNQPQHF. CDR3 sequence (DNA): TGTGCCACCGGGACAGCGAGCAATCAGCCCCAGCATTTT.

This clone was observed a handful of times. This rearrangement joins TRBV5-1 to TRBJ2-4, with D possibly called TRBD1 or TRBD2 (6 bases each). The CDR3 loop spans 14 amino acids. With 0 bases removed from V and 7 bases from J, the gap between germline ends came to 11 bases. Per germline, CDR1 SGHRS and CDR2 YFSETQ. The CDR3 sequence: CASSLDGGRNIQYF. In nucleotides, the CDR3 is TGCGCCAGCAGCTTGGACGGGGGCCGCAACATTCAGTACTTC.

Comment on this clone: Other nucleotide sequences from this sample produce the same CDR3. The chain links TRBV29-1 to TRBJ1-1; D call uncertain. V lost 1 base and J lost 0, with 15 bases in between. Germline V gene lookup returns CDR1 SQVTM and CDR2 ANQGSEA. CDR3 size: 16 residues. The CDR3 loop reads CSVEGVYQAMNTEAFF. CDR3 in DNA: TGCAGCGTTGAAGGGGTATATCAGGCGATGAACACTGAAGCTTTCTTT. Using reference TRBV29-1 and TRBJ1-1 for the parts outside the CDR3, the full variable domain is SAVISQKPSRDICQRGTSLTIQCQVDSQVTMMFWYRQQPGQSLTLIATANQGSEATYESGFVIDKFPISRPNLTFSTLTVSNMSPEDSSIYLCSVEGVYQAMNTEAFFGQGTRLTVV.

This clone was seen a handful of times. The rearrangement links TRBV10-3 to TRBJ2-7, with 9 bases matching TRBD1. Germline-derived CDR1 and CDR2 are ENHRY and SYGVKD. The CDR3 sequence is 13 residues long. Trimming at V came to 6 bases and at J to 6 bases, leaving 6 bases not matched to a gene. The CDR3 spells CAISGTGQSEQYF. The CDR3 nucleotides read TGTGCCATCAGCGGGACAGGGCAATCCGAGCAGTACTTC.

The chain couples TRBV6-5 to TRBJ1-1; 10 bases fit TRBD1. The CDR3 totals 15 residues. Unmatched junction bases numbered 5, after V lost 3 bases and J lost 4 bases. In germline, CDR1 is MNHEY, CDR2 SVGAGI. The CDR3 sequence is CASSYQTGGRTEAFF. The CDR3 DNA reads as TGTGCCAGCAGTTATCAGACAGGGGGCCGCACTGAAGCTTTCTTT.

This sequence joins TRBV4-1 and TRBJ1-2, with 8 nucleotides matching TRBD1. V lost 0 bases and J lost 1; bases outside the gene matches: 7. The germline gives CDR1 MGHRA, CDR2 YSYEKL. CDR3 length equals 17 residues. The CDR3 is CASSQDNIGQGNYGYTF. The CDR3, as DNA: TGCGCCAGCAGCCAAGATAACATCGGACAGGGTAACTATGGCTACACCTTC.

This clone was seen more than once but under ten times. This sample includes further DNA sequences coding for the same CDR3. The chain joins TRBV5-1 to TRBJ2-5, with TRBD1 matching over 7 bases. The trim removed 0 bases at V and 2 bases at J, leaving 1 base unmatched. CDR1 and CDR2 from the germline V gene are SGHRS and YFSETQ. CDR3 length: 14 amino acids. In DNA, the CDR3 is TGCGCCAGCAGCTTGGCGGGACAGCAAGAGACCCAGTACTTC. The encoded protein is CASSLAGQQETQYF.

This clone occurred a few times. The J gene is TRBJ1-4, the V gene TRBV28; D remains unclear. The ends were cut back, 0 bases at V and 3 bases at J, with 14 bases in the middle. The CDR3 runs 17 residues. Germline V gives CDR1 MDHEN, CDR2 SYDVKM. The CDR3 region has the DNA TGTGCCAGCAGTTTATGGGGCTTGCTACCAGCTAATGAAAAACTGTTTTTT. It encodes CASSLWGLLPANEKLFF.

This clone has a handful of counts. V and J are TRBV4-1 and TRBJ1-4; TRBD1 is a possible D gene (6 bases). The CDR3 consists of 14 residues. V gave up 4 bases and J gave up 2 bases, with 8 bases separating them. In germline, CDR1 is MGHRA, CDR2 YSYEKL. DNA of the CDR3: TGCGCCAGCAGCCCTACAGGGACTAATGAAAAACTGTTTTTT. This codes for CASSPTGTNEKLFF.

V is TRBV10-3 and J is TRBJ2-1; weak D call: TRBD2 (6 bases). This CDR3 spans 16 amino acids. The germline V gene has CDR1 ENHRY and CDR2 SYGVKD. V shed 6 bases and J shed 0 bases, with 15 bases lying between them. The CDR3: CAIRSSGSSSYNEQFF. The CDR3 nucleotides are TGTGCCATCAGGAGTAGCGGTTCGAGCTCCTACAATGAGCAGTTCTTC.

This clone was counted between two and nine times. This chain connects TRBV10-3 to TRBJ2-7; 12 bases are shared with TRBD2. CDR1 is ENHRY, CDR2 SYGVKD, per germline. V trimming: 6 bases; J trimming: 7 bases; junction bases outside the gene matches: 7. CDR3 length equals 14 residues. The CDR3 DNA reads TGTGCCATCAGCCAACTAGCGGGGGGAAGTGAGCAGTACTTC. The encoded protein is CAISQLAGGSEQYF.

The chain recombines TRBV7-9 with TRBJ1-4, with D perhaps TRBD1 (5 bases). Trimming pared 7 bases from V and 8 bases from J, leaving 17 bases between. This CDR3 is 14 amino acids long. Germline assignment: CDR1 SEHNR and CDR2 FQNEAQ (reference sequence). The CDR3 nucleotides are TGTGCCAGCAACGGAGCGACCCGGGGGGAAAAACTGTTTTTT. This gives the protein CASNGATRGEKLFF.

The chain's CDR3 is CASSEAGGTYNEQFF. As DNA, the CDR3 is TGTGCCAGCAGTGAAGCGGGAGGAACCTACAATGAGCAGTTCTTC. The V and J genes are TRBV2 and TRBJ2-1, with a weak D call TRBD2 (6 bases). In germline, CDR1 is SNHLY, CDR2 FYNNEI. This CDR3 comprises 15 residues. V was cut by 0 bases and J by 2 bases, with 8 bases left in between. The whole variable domain, filled in from reference TRBV2 and TRBJ2-1, reads EPEVTQTPSHQVTQMGQEVILRCVPISNHLYFYWYRQILGQKVEFLVSFYNNEISEKSEIFDDQFSVERPDGSNFTLKIRSTKLEDSAMYFCASSEAGGTYNEQFFGPGTRLTVL.

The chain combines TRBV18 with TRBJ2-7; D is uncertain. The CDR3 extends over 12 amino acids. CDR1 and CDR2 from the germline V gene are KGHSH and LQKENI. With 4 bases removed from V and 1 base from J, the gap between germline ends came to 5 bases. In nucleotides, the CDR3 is TGTGCCAGCTCACTGGGTTCCTACGAGCAGTACTTC. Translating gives CASSLGSYEQYF.

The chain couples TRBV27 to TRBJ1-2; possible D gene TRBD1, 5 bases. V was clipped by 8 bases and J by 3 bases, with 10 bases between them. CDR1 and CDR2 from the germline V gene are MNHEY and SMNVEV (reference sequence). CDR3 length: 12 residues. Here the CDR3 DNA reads TGTGCCAGCCGGGACGGTCACTATGGCTACACCTTC. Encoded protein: CASRDGHYGYTF.

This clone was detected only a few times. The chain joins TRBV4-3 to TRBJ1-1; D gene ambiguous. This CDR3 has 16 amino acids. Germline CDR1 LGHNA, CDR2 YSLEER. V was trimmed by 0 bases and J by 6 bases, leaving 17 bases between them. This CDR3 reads CASSQEEGILNAEAFF. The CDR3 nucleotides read TGCGCCAGCAGCCAAGAGGAGGGAATCCTTAACGCTGAAGCTTTCTTT.

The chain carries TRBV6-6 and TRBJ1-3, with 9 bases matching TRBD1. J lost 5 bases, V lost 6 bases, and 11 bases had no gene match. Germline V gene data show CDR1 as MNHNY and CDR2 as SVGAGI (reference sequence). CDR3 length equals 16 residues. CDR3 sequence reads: CASSQSGTGYRNTIYF. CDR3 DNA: TGTGCCAGCAGCCAGAGTGGGACAGGGTATAGAAACACCATATATTTT.

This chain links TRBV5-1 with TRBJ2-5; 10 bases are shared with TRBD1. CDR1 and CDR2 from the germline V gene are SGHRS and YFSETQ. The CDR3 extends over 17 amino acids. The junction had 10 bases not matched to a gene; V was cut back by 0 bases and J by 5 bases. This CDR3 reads CASSLAPSGQGRETQYF. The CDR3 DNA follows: TGCGCCAGCAGCTTGGCCCCTTCGGGACAGGGGAGGGAGACCCAGTACTTC.

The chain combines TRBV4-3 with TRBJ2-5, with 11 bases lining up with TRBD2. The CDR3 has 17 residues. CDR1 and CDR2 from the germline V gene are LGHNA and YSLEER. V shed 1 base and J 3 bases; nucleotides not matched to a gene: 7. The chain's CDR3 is CASSQGDPGLAEETQYF. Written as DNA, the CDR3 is TGCGCCAGCAGCCAAGGCGACCCGGGACTAGCGGAAGAGACCCAGTACTTC.

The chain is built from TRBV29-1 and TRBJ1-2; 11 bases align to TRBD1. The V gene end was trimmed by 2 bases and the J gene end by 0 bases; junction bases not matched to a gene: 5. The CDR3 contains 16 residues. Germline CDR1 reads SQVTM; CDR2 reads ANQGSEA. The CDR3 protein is CSVERTGGLANYGYTF. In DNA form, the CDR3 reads TGCAGCGTTGAACGGACAGGGGGCCTAGCTAACTATGGCTACACCTTC.

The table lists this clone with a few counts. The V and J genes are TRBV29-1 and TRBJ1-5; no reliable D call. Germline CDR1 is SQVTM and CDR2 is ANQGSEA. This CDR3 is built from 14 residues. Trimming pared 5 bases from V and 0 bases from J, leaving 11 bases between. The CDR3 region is CSVTTAASNQPQHF. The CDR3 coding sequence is TGCAGCGTTACAACGGCAGCTAGCAATCAGCCCCAGCATTTT.

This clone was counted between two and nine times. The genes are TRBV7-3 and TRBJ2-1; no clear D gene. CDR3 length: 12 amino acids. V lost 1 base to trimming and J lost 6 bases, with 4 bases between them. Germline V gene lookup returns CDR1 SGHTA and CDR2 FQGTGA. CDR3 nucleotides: TGTGCCAGCAGCTTAAACGGCAATGAGCAGTTCTTC. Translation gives CASSLNGNEQFF.

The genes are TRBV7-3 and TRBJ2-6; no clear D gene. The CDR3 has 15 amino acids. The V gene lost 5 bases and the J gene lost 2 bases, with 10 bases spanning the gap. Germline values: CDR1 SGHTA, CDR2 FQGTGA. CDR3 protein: CASSPARTGANVLTF. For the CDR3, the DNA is TGTGCCAGCAGCCCGGCCCGTACTGGGGCCAACGTCCTGACTTTC. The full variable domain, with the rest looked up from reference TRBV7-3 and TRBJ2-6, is GAGVSQTPSNKVTEKGKYVELRCDPISGHTALYWYRQSLGQGPEFLIYFQGTGAADDSGLPNDRFFAVRPEGSVSTLKIQRTERGDSAVYLCASSPARTGANVLTFGAGSRLTVL.

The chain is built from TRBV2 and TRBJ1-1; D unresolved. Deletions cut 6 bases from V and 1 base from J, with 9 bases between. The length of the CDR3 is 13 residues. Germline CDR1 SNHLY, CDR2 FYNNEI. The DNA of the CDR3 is TGTGCCAGCAGCGCGACCGGGAACACTGAAGCTTTCTTT. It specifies CASSATGNTEAFF.

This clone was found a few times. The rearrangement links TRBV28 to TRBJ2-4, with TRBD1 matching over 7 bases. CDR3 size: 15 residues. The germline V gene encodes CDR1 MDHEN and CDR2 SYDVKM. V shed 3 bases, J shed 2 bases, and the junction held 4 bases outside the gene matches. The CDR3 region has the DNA TGTGCCAGCAGTTTCCTGGGACAGACCAAAAACATTCAGTACTTC. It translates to CASSFLGQTKNIQYF.

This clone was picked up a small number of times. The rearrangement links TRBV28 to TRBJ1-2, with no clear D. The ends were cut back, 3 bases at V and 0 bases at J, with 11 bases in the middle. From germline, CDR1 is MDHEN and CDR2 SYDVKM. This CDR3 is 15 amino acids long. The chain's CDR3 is CASSFMAGPNYGYTF. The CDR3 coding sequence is TGTGCCAGCAGTTTCATGGCAGGTCCTAACTATGGCTACACCTTC.